What follows are 18 T cell receptor beta chains derived from one specimen sequenced in a study of ipilimumab plus nivolumab after autologous stem cell transplantation. The data were produced by immunoSEQ multiplex PCR, yet TCRdb's version contains in-frame clones alone and is incomplete. Of over 15,000 clones listed, around 80% are singletons. Sequencing used PBMCs, obtained in a trial of ipilimumab plus nivolumab as post-transplant consolidation. The receptors were sampled from a male donor with diffuse large B-cell lymphoma.

In nucleotides, the CDR3 is TGTGCCAGCAGCTTACTTCGAGACACCGGGGAGCTGTTTTTT. Translated, it gives CASSLLRDTGELFF. The J gene is TRBJ2-2, the V gene TRBV7-8; D gene unclear. Per germline, CDR1 SGHVS and CDR2 FQNEAQ. CDR3 length: 14 amino acids. The V end lost 2 bases, the J end lost 3 bases, and 7 bases lay between the germline ends.

As DNA, the CDR3 is TGCGCCAGCAGCGAAGACAGGGGAGGGACAGATACGCAGTATTTT. Protein sequence: CASSEDRGGTDTQYF. The rearrangement links TRBV5-1 to TRBJ2-3; perhaps TRBD1 as D (8 bases). Trimming left V 4 bases short and J 3 bases short, with 15 bases between. This CDR3 has 15 residues. Germline V gene sequence: CDR1 SGHRS, CDR2 YFSETQ.

The chain employs TRBV6-5 and TRBJ2-6; D call uncertain. In germline, CDR1 is MNHEY, CDR2 SVGAGI. CDR3 length equals 13 residues. V dropped 4 bases and J dropped 1 base, with 2 bases sitting between them. CDR3 residues: CASSSSGANVLTF. CDR3 DNA: TGTGCCAGCAGTTCTTCTGGGGCCAACGTCCTGACTTTC.

J is TRBJ1-5 and V is TRBV6-5, with TRBD1 matching 8 bases. The V and J ends lost 4 bases and 7 bases, in that order; junction bases with no gene match: 9. The germline V gene has CDR1 MNHEY and CDR2 SVGAGI. This CDR3 is 15 amino acids long. In DNA, the CDR3 is TGTGCCAGCAGTTTGGCAGGGGGCGCAGGGCAGCCCCAGCATTTT. Its protein product is CASSLAGGAGQPQHF.

This rearrangement joins TRBV4-2 to TRBJ2-2; a possible D gene is TRBD2 (5 bases). This CDR3 spans 14 amino acids. V was cut by 8 bases and J by 6 bases, with 16 bases left in between. CDR1 and CDR2 (germline): LGHNA, YNFKEQ. The CDR3 loop is CASATESSSGELFF. The CDR3 DNA sequence: TGTGCCAGCGCAACGGAGTCTAGCTCCGGGGAGCTGTTTTTT.

The chain is built from TRBV5-1 and TRBJ2-7; TRBD2 matches 7 bases. The CDR3 runs to 14 residues. From germline, CDR1 is SGHRS and CDR2 YFSETQ. V was pared by 4 bases and J by 6 bases, with 10 bases of the junction left unmatched. The CDR3 loop reads CASSLTAGKGEQYF. CDR3 sequence (DNA): TGCGCCAGCAGCCTGACAGCGGGGAAGGGCGAGCAGTACTTC.

The V gene is TRBV5-1, the J gene TRBJ2-5; D is undetermined. The V end lost 1 base, the J end lost 5 bases, and 9 bases lay between the germline ends. CDR1 and CDR2 (germline): SGHRS, YFSETQ. CDR3 length equals 13 residues. The chain's CDR3 is CASSLPGGETQYF. CDR3 DNA sequence: TGCGCCAGCAGCTTGCCGGGCGGTGAGACCCAGTACTTC. The full variable domain, in which reference TRBV5-1 and TRBJ2-5 provide the parts outside the CDR3, is KAGVTQTPRYLIKTRGQQVTLSCSPISGHRSVSWYQQTPGQGLQFLFEYFSETQRNKGNFPGRFSGRQFSNSRSEMNVSTLELGDSALYLCASSLPGGETQYFGPGTRLLVL.

This chain uses TRBV9 with TRBJ2-3, with 9 bases that match TRBD1. Unmatched junction bases numbered 6, after V lost 4 bases and J lost 0 bases. The CDR3 consists of 16 residues. Germline CDR1 SGDLS, CDR2 YYNGEE. CDR3 in amino acids: CASSSGQGPSTDTQYF. CDR3 nucleotides: TGTGCCAGCAGCTCAGGACAGGGGCCGAGCACAGATACGCAGTATTTT.

This clone was detected once. The chain couples TRBV10-1 to TRBJ2-1; 8 bases align to TRBD2. Germline assignment: CDR1 WNHNN and CDR2 SYGVQD (reference sequence). The J segment lost 5 bases and the V segment lost 5 bases, leaving 5 bases of the junction unmatched. The CDR3 extends over 14 amino acids. In nucleotides, the CDR3 is TGCGCCAGCAGTAGAGCGGGGGCCCACAATGAGCAGTTCTTC. Translated, it gives CASSRAGAHNEQFF.

The chain uses TRBV2 and TRBJ2-1, with D possibly being TRBD2 (6 bases). Germline V gives CDR1 SNHLY, CDR2 FYNNEI. The CDR3 extends over 19 amino acids. Trimming removed 5 bases from V and 1 base from J, with 24 bases in between. CDR3 protein: CASSRRRSRDSSSYNEQFF. The CDR3 DNA sequence: TGTGCCAGCAGTCGCCGACGTTCCCGGGACTCTTCTTCCTACAATGAGCAGTTCTTC.

The chain uses TRBV7-8 and TRBJ2-7; possibly TRBD2 for D (5 bases). Germline V gene data show CDR1 as SGHVS and CDR2 as FQNEAQ. This CDR3 comprises 14 residues. Trimming removed 5 bases from V and 4 bases from J, with 15 bases in between. CDR3 protein: CASSRVRTSYEQYF. The CDR3 DNA reads TGTGCCAGCAGCCGCGTCAGGACTTCATACGAGCAGTACTTC.

The gene calls are TRBV7-6 and TRBJ2-5; D remains ambiguous. CDR1 and CDR2 from the germline V gene are SGHVS and FNYEAQ. The CDR3 loop spans 11 amino acids. V lost 5 bases, J lost 5 bases, and 6 bases lay in between. CDR3 in DNA: TGTGCCAGCAGCCCACATGAGACCCAGTACTTC. Its protein is CASSPHETQYF.

This clone was counted between two and nine times. The chain combines TRBV14 with TRBJ1-2; D is perhaps TRBD1 (6 bases). The CDR3 consists of 15 residues. Between the trimmed V and J ends, which lost 1 base and 4 bases, there was a span of 13 bases. Germline values: CDR1 SGHDN, CDR2 FVKESK. The CDR3 loop is CASSQVDRRVYGYTF. The CDR3 DNA follows: TGTGCCAGCAGCCAAGTTGACAGGCGGGTCTATGGCTACACCTTC.

The J gene is TRBJ2-5, the V gene TRBV6-1; 9 positions match TRBD2. CDR3 length: 17 residues. The V gene's germline CDR1 is MNHNS and CDR2 SASEGT. Trimming removed 1 base from V and 5 bases from J; junction bases left unmatched: 11. For the CDR3, the DNA is TGTGCCAGCAGTGAAGTCGATTATGCGAGCGGGGGGGAGACCCAGTACTTC. Its protein product is CASSEVDYASGGETQYF.

CDR3 coding DNA: TGTGCCAGCAGACAAGGATCCGGGACAGGGGGCGGCGAGCAGTACTTC. It yields the protein CASRQGSGTGGGEQYF. The genes are TRBV7-2 and TRBJ2-7, with 12 positions matching TRBD1. V trimming: 6 bases; J trimming: 6 bases; junction bases outside the gene matches: 12. Per the germline V gene, CDR1 is SGHTA and CDR2 is FQGNSA. CDR3 size: 16 residues.

The genes are TRBV7-6 and TRBJ2-1; the D gene is possibly TRBD2 (6 bases). V shed 1 base and J shed 3 bases, with 13 bases lying between them. CDR3 length: 16 amino acids. CDR1 SGHVS and CDR2 FNYEAQ come from the germline V gene. The CDR3 DNA follows: TGTGCCAGCAGCTTAGTAAACGGGGGTAACTACAATGAGCAGTTCTTC. It translates to CASSLVNGGNYNEQFF.

The rearrangement links TRBV11-2 to TRBJ2-7; 8 bases map to TRBD1. After removal of 0 bases from V and 6 bases from J, the junction contained 13 bases not matched to a gene. The CDR3 totals 17 residues. The germline V gene has CDR1 SGHAT and CDR2 FQNNGV. DNA for the CDR3: TGTGCCAGCAGCTTAGAGTCAGGGGGCGGTAGGCTGGGCGAGCAGTACTTC. Translating gives CASSLESGGGRLGEQYF.

This chain joins TRBV5-4 and TRBJ2-7, with TRBD2 as a possible D gene (6 bases). V gave up 0 bases and J gave up 1 base, with 8 bases separating them. The germline V gene has CDR1 SGHNT and CDR2 YYREEE (reference sequence). CDR3 size: 14 residues. CDR3 in DNA: TGTGCCAGCAGCTTGGAAGGACTATCCTACGAGCAGTACTTC. Its translation is CASSLEGLSYEQYF.